This T cell receptor beta chain was obtained from a study of shared clonotypes between healthy human individuals. Study-wide findings and caveats: Generation of non-shared clonotypes was less probable than generation of clonotypes shared by all four donors.

A few counts support this clone. Its target is not known. V was shortened by 2 bases and J by 9 bases, with 8 bases between the two germline ends. The CDR3 loop spans 12 amino acids. Germline V gene sequence: CDR1 SGHTA, CDR2 FQGNSA. DNA at about 210 ng, around 30,000 T cell genomes, went into sorted-subset replicate PCRs. Assay used: immunoSEQ multiplex PCR; TCRdb lists only in-frame clones, some missing. The table includes 900,000 to 1,200,000 clones, 75% to 85% detected once. The sample consisted of memory CD4+ T cells from PBMCs. Subset in this sample: CD45RA-negative fraction. The clonotype comes from a man aged 18 to 35 in good health. Some clones in this sample may be carry-over from other donors' samples. The chain links TRBV7-2 to TRBJ1-3; no definite D call. CDR3 amino acids: CASSLSEPTIYF. The CDR3 bases are TGTGCCAGCAGCTTATCCGAGCCCACCATATATTTT.